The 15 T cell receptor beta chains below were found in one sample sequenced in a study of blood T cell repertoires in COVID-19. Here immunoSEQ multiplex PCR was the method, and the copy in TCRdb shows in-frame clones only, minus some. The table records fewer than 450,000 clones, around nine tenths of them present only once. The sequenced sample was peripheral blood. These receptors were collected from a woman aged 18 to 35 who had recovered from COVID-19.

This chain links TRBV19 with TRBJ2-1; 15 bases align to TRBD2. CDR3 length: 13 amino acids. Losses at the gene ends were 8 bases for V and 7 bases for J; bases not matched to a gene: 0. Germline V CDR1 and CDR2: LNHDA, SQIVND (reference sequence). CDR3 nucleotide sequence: TGTGCCAGTGGGACTAGCGGGAGGAATGAGCAGTTCTTC. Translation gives CASGTSGRNEQFF.

CDR3 coding DNA: TGTGCCAGCAGACTGGACGGGGGGAGGATGTACGAGCAGTACGTC. It translates to CASRLDGGRMYEQYV. The V and J genes are TRBV6-5 and TRBJ2-7; 7 nucleotides match TRBD2. The CDR3 spans 15 residues. The germline gives CDR1 MNHEY, CDR2 SVGAGI. With V trimmed by 6 bases and J by 4 bases, 12 bases remained unmatched.

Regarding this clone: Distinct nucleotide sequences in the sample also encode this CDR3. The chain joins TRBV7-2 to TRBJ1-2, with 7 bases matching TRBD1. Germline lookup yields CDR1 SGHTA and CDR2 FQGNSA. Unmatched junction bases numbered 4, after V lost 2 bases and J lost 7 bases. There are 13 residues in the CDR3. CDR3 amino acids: CASSLRQGSGYTF. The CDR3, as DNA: TGTGCCAGCAGCTTAAGACAGGGCAGTGGCTACACCTTC.

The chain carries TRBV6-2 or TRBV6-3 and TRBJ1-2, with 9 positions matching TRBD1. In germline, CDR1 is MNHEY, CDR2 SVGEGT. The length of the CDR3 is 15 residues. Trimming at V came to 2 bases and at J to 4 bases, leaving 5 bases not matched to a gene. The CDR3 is CASSYGGQGIYGYTF. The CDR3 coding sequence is TGTGCCAGCAGTTACGGGGGACAGGGCATCTATGGCTACACCTTC.

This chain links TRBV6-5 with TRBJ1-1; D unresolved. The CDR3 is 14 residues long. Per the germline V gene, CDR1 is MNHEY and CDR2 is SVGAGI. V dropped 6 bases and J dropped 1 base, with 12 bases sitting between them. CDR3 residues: CASSTGVKNTEAFF. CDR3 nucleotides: TGTGCCAGCAGCACTGGAGTCAAGAACACTGAAGCTTTCTTT.

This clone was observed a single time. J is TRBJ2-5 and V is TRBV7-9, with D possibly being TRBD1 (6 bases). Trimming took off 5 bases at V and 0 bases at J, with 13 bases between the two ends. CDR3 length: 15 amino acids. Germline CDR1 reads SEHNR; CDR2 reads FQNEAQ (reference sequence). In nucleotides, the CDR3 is TGTGCCAGCAGCCAGTTTACAGGGTACCAAGAGACCCAGTACTTC. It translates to CASSQFTGYQETQYF.

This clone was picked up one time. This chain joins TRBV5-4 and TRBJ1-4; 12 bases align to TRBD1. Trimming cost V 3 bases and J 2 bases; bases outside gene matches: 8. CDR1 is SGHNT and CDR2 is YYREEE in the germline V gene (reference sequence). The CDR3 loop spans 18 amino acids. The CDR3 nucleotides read TGTGCCAGCAGCTCCGGGACAGGGGGCTCGTCGACTAATGAAAAACTGTTTTTT. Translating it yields CASSSGTGGSSTNEKLFF.

CDR3 residues: CASSVGQERNTIYF. In nucleotides, the CDR3 is TGTGCCAGCAGCGTCGGACAGGAACGGAACACCATATATTTT. V is TRBV9 and J is TRBJ1-3; 7 bases are a match to TRBD1. J was trimmed by 7 bases and V by 2 bases; bases with no gene match: 6. This CDR3 is 14 amino acids long. The germline V gene encodes CDR1 SGDLS and CDR2 YYNGEE.

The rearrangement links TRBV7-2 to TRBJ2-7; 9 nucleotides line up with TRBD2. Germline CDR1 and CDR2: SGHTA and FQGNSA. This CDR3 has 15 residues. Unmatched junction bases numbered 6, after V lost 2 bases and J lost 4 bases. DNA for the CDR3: TGTGCCAGCAGCTTAATAGCGGGAGATGGGTACGAGCAGTACGTC. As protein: CASSLIAGDGYEQYV.

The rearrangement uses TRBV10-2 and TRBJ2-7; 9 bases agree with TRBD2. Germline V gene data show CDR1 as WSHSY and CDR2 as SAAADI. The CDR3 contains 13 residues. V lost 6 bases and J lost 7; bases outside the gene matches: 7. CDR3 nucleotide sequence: TGCGCCAGCAGGCTGGGACTAGCTGTTGAGCAGTACGTC. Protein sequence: CASRLGLAVEQYV.

CDR3 in DNA: TGTGCCAGCTCAGATTCGACCGGAGCAGATACGCAGTATTTT. Translated, it gives CASSDSTGADTQYF. The chain links TRBV18 to TRBJ2-3; D unclear. Germline lookup yields CDR1 KGHSH and CDR2 LQKENI. V lost 5 bases and J lost 4, with 13 bases in between. The length of the CDR3 is 14 residues.

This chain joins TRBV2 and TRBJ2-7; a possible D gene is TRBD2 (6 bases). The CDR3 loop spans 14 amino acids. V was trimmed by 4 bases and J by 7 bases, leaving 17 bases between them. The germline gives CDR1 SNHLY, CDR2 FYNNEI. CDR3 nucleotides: TGTGCCAGCAGTGGTCTCCCTTCGGCGGGGGAGCAGTACGTC. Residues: CASSGLPSAGEQYV.

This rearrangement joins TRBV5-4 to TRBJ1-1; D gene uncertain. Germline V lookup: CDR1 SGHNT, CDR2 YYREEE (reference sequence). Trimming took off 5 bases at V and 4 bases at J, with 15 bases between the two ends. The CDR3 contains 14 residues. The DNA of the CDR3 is TGTGCCAGCAGATACAGTGCTCTGGGCACTGAAGCTTTCTTT. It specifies CASRYSALGTEAFF.

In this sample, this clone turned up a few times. The CDR3 loop reads CAISESGLEAGTGELFF. Written as DNA, the CDR3 is TGTGCCATCAGTGAGAGTGGACTAGAAGCCGGCACCGGGGAGCTGTTTTTT. The chain is built from TRBV10-3 and TRBJ2-2, with 7 positions matching TRBD2. CDR1 and CDR2 (germline): ENHRY, SYGVKD. V was pared by 2 bases and J by 4 bases, with 10 bases of the junction left unmatched. The CDR3 loop spans 17 amino acids.

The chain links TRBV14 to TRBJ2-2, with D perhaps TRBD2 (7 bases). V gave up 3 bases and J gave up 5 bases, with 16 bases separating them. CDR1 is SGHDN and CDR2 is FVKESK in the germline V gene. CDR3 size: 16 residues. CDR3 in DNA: TGTGCCAGCAGCCACTGGGGGGGGCGTGCTACCGGGGAGCTGTTTTTT. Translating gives CASSHWGGRATGELFF.